Presented here are 32 T cell receptor beta chains from one specimen sequenced in a study of CD8 T cells in Susac syndrome. Reverse transcription used 0.5 to 1 ug RNA and random hexamers. TCRdb recomputed calls from the immunoSEQ multiplex PCR reads with MiXCR, one row per CDR3 protein. This table has approximately 110,000 distinct CDR3 sequences, approximately 95% appearing once. Sample: CD8+ T cells from PBMCs. The receptors were gathered from a human donor with multiple sclerosis.

Turning to this clonotype: Germline and junction disagree at one end, which may indicate a read error. V is TRBV9 and J is TRBJ1-3; tentative D call: TRBD1 (6 bases). The CDR3 is made up of 12 amino acids. The V gene's germline CDR1 is SGDLS and CDR2 YYNGEE. The DNA of the CDR3 is TGTGCCAGCAGCGGAGGGACACTGGAACTGAATTTT. Translated, it gives CASSGGTLELNF.

The chain employs TRBV6-2 or TRBV6-3 and TRBJ2-7; D tentatively fits TRBD1 or TRBD2 (6 bases each). The CDR3 has 14 amino acids. Trimming shortened V by 7 bases and J by 4 bases, and 17 bases separated the two germline ends. Per germline, CDR1 MNHEY and CDR2 SVGEGT. The CDR3 nucleotides read TGTGCCAGCAACCTCGGAGGGGGATGGTACGAGCAGTACGTC. This gives the protein CASNLGGGWYEQYV.

The chain uses TRBV27 and TRBJ1-1; D is ambiguous. V was cut by 4 bases and J by 0 bases, with 9 bases left in between. The CDR3 extends over 14 amino acids. Germline assignment: CDR1 MNHEY and CDR2 SMNVEV (reference sequence). DNA of the CDR3: TGTGCCAGCAGTTCGAAGACGGTGAACACTGAAGCTTTCTTT. This sequence encodes CASSSKTVNTEAFF.

The chain is built from TRBV7-9 and TRBJ1-2, with a possible D match to TRBD1 (5 bases). In germline, CDR1 is SEHNR, CDR2 FQNEAQ (reference sequence). With 6 bases removed from V and 6 bases from J, the gap between germline ends came to 17 bases. The CDR3 spans 14 residues. The CDR3 nucleotides read TGTGCCAGCAGTCCTAGGGTGGTAGGGGATGGCTACACCTTC. Its protein is CASSPRVVGDGYTF.

V gene TRBV20-1 combines with J gene TRBJ1-2; D is perhaps TRBD1 (6 bases). CDR1 and CDR2 (germline): DFQATT, SNEGSKA (reference sequence). V was clipped by 0 bases and J by 4 bases, with 12 bases between them. The CDR3 loop spans 14 amino acids. CDR3 amino acids: CSARDTGPLYGYTF. The CDR3 bases are TGCAGTGCTAGAGATACAGGGCCACTCTATGGCTACACCTTC.

The chain couples TRBV27 to TRBJ1-5; D remains unclear. The CDR3 contains 14 residues. The germline gives CDR1 MNHEY, CDR2 SMNVEV (reference sequence). The V end lost 4 bases, the J end lost 8 bases, and 15 bases lay between the germline ends. The CDR3 DNA is TGTGCCAGCAGTTCTGGTTCCCGTAGGGAGCCCCAGCATTTT. Its protein product is CASSSGSRREPQHF.

V and J are TRBV7-9 and TRBJ1-5; D is perhaps TRBD1 (6 bases). The ends were cut back, 7 bases at V and 2 bases at J, with 9 bases in the middle. The CDR3 covers 13 residues. The germline V gene encodes CDR1 SEHNR and CDR2 FQNEAQ (reference sequence). CDR3: CASTKGGNQPQHF. The CDR3 nucleotides are TGTGCCAGCACCAAGGGGGGCAATCAGCCCCAGCATTTT. Variable domain in full (rest from reference TRBV7-9 and TRBJ1-5): DTGVSQNPRHKITKRGQNVTFRCDPISEHNRLYWYRQTLGQGPEFLTYFQNEAQLEKSRLLSDRFSAERPKGSFSTLEIQRTEQGDSAMYLCASTKGGNQPQHFGDGTRLSIL.

This chain connects TRBV6-1 to TRBJ2-7; D assignment may be TRBD1 or TRBD2 (5 bases each). The CDR3 spans 15 residues. V lost 2 bases, J lost 3 bases, and 14 bases lay in between. Germline CDR1 and CDR2: MNHNS and SASEGT. The CDR3 spells CASSEWGSSIYEQYF. CDR3 nucleotide sequence: TGTGCCAGCAGTGAATGGGGGTCTAGCATCTACGAGCAGTACTTC.

The chain has TRBV12-3 or TRBV12-4 and TRBJ1-1; possibly TRBD1 for D (5 bases). The V and J ends lost 4 bases and 3 bases respectively, with 12 bases between them. The CDR3 extends over 14 amino acids. CDR3: CASSSNAGYTEAFF. The DNA of the CDR3 is TGTGCCAGCAGTTCAAATGCAGGGTACACTGAAGCTTTCTTT.

V is TRBV7-9 and J is TRBJ2-7; D gene unclear. Per the germline V gene, CDR1 is SEHNR and CDR2 is FQNEAQ (reference sequence). Between the trimmed V and J ends, which lost 5 bases and 11 bases, there was a span of 13 bases. CDR3 length: 11 residues. CDR3 protein: CASSPMDEEYF. In DNA, the CDR3 is TGTGCCAGCAGCCCGATGGACGAAGAGTACTTC.

The V and J genes are TRBV5-4 and TRBJ2-7, with D uncertain. This CDR3 has 12 amino acids. The germline gives CDR1 SGHNT, CDR2 YYREEE (reference sequence). V lost 2 bases to trimming and J lost 6 bases, with 9 bases between them. In nucleotides, the CDR3 is TGTGCCAGCAGCTTCATGGGTGGCGAGCAGTACTTC. Its protein product is CASSFMGGEQYF.

Only one count was recorded for this clonotype. The chain is built from TRBV5-4 and TRBJ2-1; 11 bases map to TRBD1. The CDR3 is made up of 15 amino acids. Germline V gene data show CDR1 as SGHNT and CDR2 as YYREEE (reference sequence). V shed 7 bases and J 1 base; nucleotides not matched to a gene: 4. The CDR3 DNA follows: TGTGCCAGCTACGGACAGGGGGCGTCCTACAATGAGCAGTTCTTC. Amino acid sequence: CASYGQGASYNEQFF.

The chain joins TRBV7-9 to TRBJ2-3; 8 bases match TRBD2. This CDR3 has 18 residues. Per germline, CDR1 SEHNR and CDR2 FQNEAQ (reference sequence). V shed 4 bases and J 0 bases; nucleotides not matched to a gene: 12. The CDR3 nucleotides are TGTGCCAGCAGCTCACCGCTCGGGGGGGATTATAGCACAGATACGCAGTATTTT. Protein sequence: CASSSPLGGDYSTDTQYF. The variable domain in full, completed from reference TRBV7-9 and TRBJ2-3, reads DTGVSQNPRHKITKRGQNVTFRCDPISEHNRLYWYRQTLGQGPEFLTYFQNEAQLEKSRLLSDRFSAERPKGSFSTLEIQRTEQGDSAMYLCASSSPLGGDYSTDTQYFGPGTRLTVL.

The chain carries TRBV5-1 and TRBJ2-1, with D possibly being TRBD1 (6 bases). The CDR3 consists of 14 residues. V was clipped by 1 base and J by 9 bases, with 14 bases between them. From germline, CDR1 is SGHRS and CDR2 YFSETQ. The DNA of the CDR3 is TGCGCCAGCAGCTTGACAGGGCCCCTCGTTGAGCAGTTCTTC. Encoded protein: CASSLTGPLVEQFF.

The CDR3 region has the DNA TGTGCCACCAGCCGCACTAGCGGGGGGTACGATGAGCAGTTCTTC. Protein product: CATSRTSGGYDEQFF. V and J are TRBV24-1 and TRBJ2-1, with 12 bases that match TRBD2. The CDR3 totals 15 residues. Unmatched junction bases numbered 8, after V lost 7 bases and J lost 8 bases. Germline V gene data show CDR1 as KGHDR and CDR2 as SFDVKD.

The rearrangement uses TRBV14 and TRBJ2-5, with 9 nucleotides matching TRBD2. Germline V lookup: CDR1 SGHDN, CDR2 FVKESK. The CDR3 contains 17 residues. The J segment lost 5 bases and the V segment lost 1 base, leaving 11 bases of the junction unmatched. CDR3 region: CASSQGVLAGVTETQYF. The CDR3 nucleotides are TGTGCCAGCAGCCAAGGAGTATTAGCGGGGGTGACCGAGACCCAGTACTTC.

The genes are TRBV19 and TRBJ2-6, with 11 nucleotides matching TRBD1. V was pared by 7 bases and J by 4 bases, with 9 bases of the junction left unmatched. The CDR3 has 17 amino acids. Germline CDR1 is LNHDA and CDR2 is SQIVND (reference sequence). The CDR3 sequence is CASTFLDRGPGANVLTF. The CDR3 coding sequence is TGTGCCAGTACTTTCCTGGACAGGGGGCCCGGGGCCAACGTCCTGACTTTC. Variable domain in full (rest from reference TRBV19 and TRBJ2-6): DGGITQSPKYLFRKEGQNVTLSCEQNLNHDAMYWYRQDPGQGLRLIYYSQIVNDFQKGDIAEGYSVSREKKESFPLTVTSAQKNPTAFYLCASTFLDRGPGANVLTFGAGSRLTVL.

This clonotype appeared a single time. V usage is TRBV12-5 and J usage is TRBJ2-3, with 10 bases aligning to TRBD2. J lost 4 bases, V lost 0 bases, and 4 bases had no gene match. The CDR3 totals 16 residues. CDR1 is LGHNT, CDR2 FRNRAP, per germline. In DNA form, the CDR3 reads TGTGCTAGTGGTTTGGTAATGGGACTAGCGTCAGATACGCAGTATTTT. It specifies CASGLVMGLASDTQYF.

V gene TRBV9 combines with J gene TRBJ2-3; the match to TRBD1 covers 8 bases. The ends lost 3 bases at V and 13 bases at J; junction bases unmatched: 4. The CDR3 consists of 11 residues. Germline CDR1 is SGDLS and CDR2 is YYNGEE. The CDR3 region is CASSADRDKYF. CDR3 nucleotides: TGTGCCAGCAGCGCGGACAGGGATAAGTATTTT.

The chain is built from TRBV11-1 and TRBJ2-7, with D maybe TRBD1 (6 bases). The germline CDR1 and CDR2 sequences are SGHAT and FQDESV (reference sequence). The CDR3 length is 14 residues. Trimming removed 2 bases at V and 3 bases at J, with 11 bases between. The CDR3 is CASSLQTGIYEQYF. Here the CDR3 DNA reads TGTGCCAGCAGCTTACAAACAGGGATCTACGAGCAGTACTTC.

V is TRBV19 and J is TRBJ1-5; D ambiguous. The CDR3 consists of 12 residues. Germline-derived CDR1 and CDR2 are LNHDA and SQIVND (reference sequence). The V gene lost 7 bases and the J gene lost 3 bases, with 7 bases spanning the gap. DNA of the CDR3: TGTGCCAGTACCAAGTCCAATCAGCCCCAGCATTTT. Its protein is CASTKSNQPQHF.

The chain's CDR3 is CASSFSDPAEQFF. The CDR3 DNA is TGTGCCAGCAGTTTTTCCGACCCGGCTGAGCAGTTCTTC. The gene calls are TRBV27 and TRBJ2-1; the D is unclear. V was shortened by 3 bases and J by 9 bases, with 12 bases between the two germline ends. Per germline, CDR1 MNHEY and CDR2 SMNVEV (reference sequence). The CDR3 is 13 amino acids.

This chain uses TRBV5-1 with TRBJ2-7, with no clear D. The CDR3 contains 14 residues. With 4 bases removed from V and 3 bases from J, the gap between germline ends came to 14 bases. The germline gives CDR1 SGHRS, CDR2 YFSETQ. CDR3 in amino acids: CASSPRTTVYEQYF. In nucleotides, the CDR3 is TGCGCCAGCAGCCCACGTACGACTGTCTACGAGCAGTACTTC.

V is TRBV27 and J is TRBJ2-3; D ambiguous. This CDR3 has 11 amino acids. CDR1 is MNHEY, CDR2 SMNVEV, per germline (reference sequence). Trimming stripped 2 bases from V and 9 bases from J, with 6 bases between. The CDR3 protein is CASSLGRTQYF. The CDR3 DNA sequence: TGTGCCAGCAGTTTAGGCCGAACGCAGTATTTT.

This chain links TRBV9 with TRBJ2-2, with 12 positions matching TRBD2. CDR1 SGDLS and CDR2 YYNGEE come from the germline V gene. Unmatched junction bases numbered 9, after V lost 3 bases and J lost 6 bases. The CDR3 is made up of 17 amino acids. CDR3 DNA sequence: TGTGCCAGCAGCGCTACGGGACTAGCGGGCCGCGCCGGGGAGCTGTTTTTT. Translation: CASSATGLAGRAGELFF.

V is TRBV28 and J is TRBJ2-2; either TRBD1 or TRBD2 may fit D (5 bases each). Trimming left V 3 bases short and J 3 bases short, with 14 bases between. This CDR3 has 16 residues. Germline loops: CDR1 MDHEN, CDR2 SYDVKM. In DNA, the CDR3 is TGTGCCAGCAGTTTGCGAAAGACGGGGCACACCGGGGAGCTGTTTTTT. It is translated as CASSLRKTGHTGELFF.

The chain has TRBV15 and TRBJ2-2; D is perhaps TRBD2 (7 bases). CDR3 length: 15 residues. Trimming took 0 bases from V and 9 from J, leaving 14 bases between them. From germline, CDR1 is LNHNV and CDR2 YYDKDF (reference sequence). The CDR3 DNA reads as TGTGCCACCAGCAGAGATAGGGGGGGGAGGAGGGAGCTGTTTTTT. It encodes CATSRDRGGRRELFF.

The gene calls are TRBV19 and TRBJ1-1, with D unclear. This CDR3 has 13 amino acids. CDR1 is LNHDA, CDR2 SQIVND, per germline (reference sequence). The V and J ends lost 2 bases and 4 bases respectively, with 8 bases between them. CDR3 loop: CASSIWSATEAFF. The CDR3 nucleotides are TGTGCCAGTAGTATATGGAGCGCCACTGAAGCTTTCTTT.

The V and J genes are TRBV13 and TRBJ2-1, with D perhaps TRBD2 (5 bases). Germline V gives CDR1 PRHDT, CDR2 FYEKMQ (reference sequence). This CDR3 is built from 15 residues. Trimming removed 1 base from V and 4 bases from J, with 11 bases in between. The CDR3 bases are TGTGCCAGCAGCTTAGAAACTAGTGCGTACAATGAGCAGTTCTTC. Amino acid sequence: CASSLETSAYNEQFF.

This rearrangement joins TRBV9 to TRBJ2-7; D gene uncertain. Per germline, CDR1 SGDLS and CDR2 YYNGEE. The length of the CDR3 is 14 residues. V dropped 3 bases and J dropped 3 bases, with 13 bases sitting between them. CDR3 region: CASSAEGRNYEQYF. For the CDR3, the DNA is TGTGCCAGCAGCGCCGAAGGACGGAACTACGAGCAGTACTTC.

This chain links TRBV7-9 with TRBJ1-6; D is perhaps TRBD1 (5 bases). V lost 5 bases and J lost 10, with 15 bases in between. The CDR3 length is 14 residues. Germline V gives CDR1 SEHNR, CDR2 FQNEAQ (reference sequence). The CDR3 is CASSPDGGKSPLHF. DNA for the CDR3: TGTGCCAGCAGCCCGGACGGGGGAAAATCACCCCTCCACTTT.

V is TRBV11-3 and J is TRBJ2-7, with unresolved D. The CDR3 sequence is 13 residues long. Germline assignment: CDR1 SGHNT and CDR2 YENEEA. The V end lost 0 bases, the J end lost 4 bases, and 7 bases lay between the germline ends. CDR3 residues: CASSLETGYEQYV. In nucleotides, the CDR3 is TGTGCCAGCAGCTTAGAAACCGGATACGAGCAGTACGTC.